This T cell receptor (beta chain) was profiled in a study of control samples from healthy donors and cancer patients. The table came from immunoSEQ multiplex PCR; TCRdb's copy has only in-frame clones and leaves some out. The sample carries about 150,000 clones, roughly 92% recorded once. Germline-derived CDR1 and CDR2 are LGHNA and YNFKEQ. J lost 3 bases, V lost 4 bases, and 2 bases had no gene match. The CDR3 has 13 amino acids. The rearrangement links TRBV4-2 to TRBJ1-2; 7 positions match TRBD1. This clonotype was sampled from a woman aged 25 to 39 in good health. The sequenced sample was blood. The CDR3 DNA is TGTGCCAGCAGCCGGGACAGCGACTATGGCTACACCTTC. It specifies CASSRDSDYGYTF.